Listed below are T cell receptor beta chains from one sample, sequenced in a study of CD8 T cells in ankylosing spondylitis. MiXCR, applied by TCRdb to the 5' RACE reads, yields one record per CDR3 protein. The profile shows 150,000 to 250,000 distinct CDR3 sequences, roughly 12% of them singletons. Input material: blood, either unsorted or a sorted T cell fraction (not recorded which). The receptors were sampled from a male donor with ankylosing spondylitis or in good health (not recorded which). The CDR3 runs from the conserved cysteine through the conserved F or W. The D gene is left open where the match is weak. For some rows the clone size is stated as once, few or many, or as a class when expanded; others skip it.

clone size	D gene	V gene	J gene	CDR3 DNA	CDR3 protein
few	.	TRBV10-3	TRBJ2-7	TGTGCCATCAGTGAGTTTAATAGTTACGAGCAGTACTTC	CAISEFNSYEQYF
.	.	TRBV15	TRBJ2-3	TGTGCCACCAGCAGGCTAGAAGGTCGTACGCAGTATTTT	CATSRLEGRTQYF
.	.	TRBV18	TRBJ2-6	TGTGCCAGCTCACCTCCCCCGGGTGAAAGTGGGGCCAACGTCCTGACTTTC	CASSPPPGESGANVLTF
.	.	TRBV12-3/TRBV12-4	TRBJ2-1	TGTGCCAGCAGTTTTGCCCATGAGCAGTTCTTC	CASSFAHEQFF
.	.	TRBV15	TRBJ2-1	TGTGCCACCACAGGGGATTTTGAGGGAGGGCCCTACAATGAGCAGTTCTTC	CATTGDFEGGPYNEQFF
.	.	TRBV6-9	TRBJ2-1	TGTGCCAGCAGTTATTTCCGGGACCACAATGAGCAGTTCTTC	CASSYFRDHNEQFF
.	.	TRBV15	TRBJ1-1	TGTGCCACCAGTCCCCGGACCACAGGGGAAGCTTTCTTT	CATSPRTTGEAFF
many	TRBD1	TRBV10-3	TRBJ2-5	TGTGCCATCAGTGACAGGGGGCTCGTGGACCAAGAGACCCAGTACTTC	CAISDRGLVDQETQYF
few	TRBD2	TRBV7-2	TRBJ2-7	TGTGCCAGCCTACGAGGGGCGGGGGATAACTACGAGCAGTACTTC	CASLRGAGDNYEQYF
few	.	TRBV29-1	TRBJ2-7	TGCAGCGTTGAAGGCAGGGAGGCCTACGAGCAGTACTTC	CSVEGREAYEQYF
.	TRBD2	TRBV20-1	TRBJ2-7	TGCAGTGCTATACCGACTAGCGGGGCCTACGAGCAGTACTTC	CSAIPTSGAYEQYF
.	TRBD2	TRBV29-1	TRBJ2-1	TGCAGCGTTGAACTAGCGACTAGCAATAGGAATGAGCAGTTCTTC	CSVELATSNRNEQFF
few	.	TRBV24-1	TRBJ2-3	TGTGCCACCAGTGACCCGGACTCCACAGATACGCAGTATTTT	CATSDPDSTDTQYF
few	.	TRBV12-3/TRBV12-4	TRBJ2-3	TGTGCCAGCAGTTTTCTAGATACGCAGTATTTT	CASSFLDTQYF
few	TRBD1	TRBV27	TRBJ1-6	TGTGCCAGCAGTTGGGTACAGGGGTTGGGGTACTCACCCCTCCACTTT	CASSWVQGLGYSPLHF
.	TRBD1	TRBV6-1	TRBJ1-2	TGTGCCAGCAGACCCGGACAGGTTCCCGCGGGGAACTATGGCTACACCTTC	CASRPGQVPAGNYGYTF
many	.	TRBV18	TRBJ2-5	TGTGCCAGCTCACCACCGGGAGAGACCCAGTACTTC	CASSPPGETQYF
few	.	TRBV7-2	TRBJ2-5	TGTGCCAGCAGCTTCGTCTATGCCCAGTACTTC	CASSFVYAQYF
.	.	TRBV7-9	TRBJ1-4	TGTGCCAGCAGCCCCCCCGGGCCTAATAATGAAAAACTGTTTTTT	CASSPPGPNNEKLFF
.	.	TRBV7-9	TRBJ2-7	TGTGCCAGCAGCTTCTACCCCGGGGGGCAATCCTACGAGCAGTACTTC	CASSFYPGGQSYEQYF
.	TRBD1	TRBV29-1	TRBJ1-1	TGCAGCGCCCTGGGGACAGGGGATGGGATAGGTACTGAAGCTTTCTTT	CSALGTGDGIGTEAFF
.	TRBD2	TRBV12-3/TRBV12-4	TRBJ2-1	TGTGCCAGCAGTCCTACTAGCGGGAATGAGCAGTTCTTC	CASSPTSGNEQFF
many	.	TRBV4-2	TRBJ2-3	TGTGCCAGCAGCCAAACTGAGGGGGCAGATACGCAGTATTTT	CASSQTEGADTQYF
few	.	TRBV25-1	TRBJ1-5	TGTGCCAGCAGTGAACCCGGGATGCAGCCCCAGCATTTT	CASSEPGMQPQHF
many	.	TRBV5-1	TRBJ2-7	TGCGCCAGCAGCTTGATCAACCCAGACGAGCAGTACTTC	CASSLINPDEQYF
few	.	TRBV9	TRBJ1-1	TGTGCCAGCAGCGACAGAACCAACACTGAAGCTTTCTTT	CASSDRTNTEAFF
.	.	TRBV7-9	TRBJ2-5	TGTGCCAGCAGATTAGGCGGGGAGCAAGAGACCCAGTACTTC	CASRLGGEQETQYF
.	.	TRBV28	TRBJ2-7	TGTGCCAGCGGCGGGACTTTCTACGAGCAGTACTTC	CASGGTFYEQYF
.	.	TRBV7-9	TRBJ1-5	TGTGCCAGCAGCTTAGACAGTAACAATCAGCCCCAGCATTTT	CASSLDSNNQPQHF
.	.	TRBV27	TRBJ1-6	TGTGCCAGCAGCTTCCGCGATGGGACACTATTTTCACCCCTCCACTTT	CASSFRDGTLFSPLHF
many	.	TRBV7-9	TRBJ2-7	TGTGCCAGCAGTGCGGGCTCCTACGAGCAGTACTTC	CASSAGSYEQYF
many	.	TRBV21-1	TRBJ2-5	TGTGCCAGCAGCAAAGAAGTTGTGGAGACCCAGTACTTC	CASSKEVVETQYF
few	.	TRBV20-1	TRBJ1-5	TGCAGTGCTAAAGGGGTGGGGGTAAAGCCCCAGCATTTT	CSAKGVGVKPQHF
few	.	TRBV9	TRBJ1-1	TGTGCCAGCAGCGGCCGGGGGCCGAACACTGAAGCTTTCTTT	CASSGRGPNTEAFF
few	.	TRBV5-1	TRBJ2-7	TGCGCCAGCCGTTCCGGGAGAGGGGGACACGAGCAGTACTTC	CASRSGRGGHEQYF
many	TRBD1	TRBV12-5	TRBJ2-7	TGTGCTAGTGGTCCCGGGACAGGGTACTCCTACGAGCAGTACTTC	CASGPGTGYSYEQYF
.	TRBD2	TRBV7-2	TRBJ2-1	TGTGCCAGCACCTTGACTAGCCTTAGCTCCTACAATGAGCAGTTCTTC	CASTLTSLSSYNEQFF
.	.	TRBV6-6	TRBJ1-4	TGTGCCAGCAGTTTTGGGTTGGATGAAAAACTGTTTTTT	CASSFGLDEKLFF
.	.	TRBV11-1	TRBJ1-1	TGTGCCAGCAGCTTAGCGAGAGGGGTAACTGAAGCTTTCTTT	CASSLARGVTEAFF
.	.	TRBV10-1	TRBJ1-6	TGCGCCAGCAGTGGAGGGGATTATAATTCACCCCTCCACTTT	CASSGGDYNSPLHF
.	TRBD2	TRBV5-6	TRBJ2-1	TGTGCCAGCAGCTTGATTTTTAGCGGGGGGGCAGCTGAGCAGTTCTTC	CASSLIFSGGAAEQFF
few	TRBD1	TRBV25-1	TRBJ1-2	TGTGCCAGCAGTACACAGGGGGCGCCCCGATATGGCTACACCTTC	CASSTQGAPRYGYTF
few	.	TRBV7-9	TRBJ1-1	TGTGCCAGCAGCTCGGAAGCGAACACTGAAGCTTTCTTT	CASSSEANTEAFF